Listed here are 10 T cell receptor beta chains from one sample, sequenced in a study of cytomegalovirus exposure and HLA in healthy donors. Generated by immunoSEQ multiplex PCR, the TCRdb table keeps only in-frame clones and is missing some. The sample lists 100,000 to 150,000 clones; around 86% were seen once. The sequenced sample was PBMCs. The receptor source for this set is a woman aged 18-29 years in good health and CMV-seronegative.

The chain recombines TRBV28 with TRBJ2-7; D is unclear. V was pared by 3 bases and J by 6 bases, with 15 bases between. Germline V gene sequence: CDR1 MDHEN, CDR2 SYDVKM. The CDR3 consists of 14 residues. The CDR3 sequence: CASSFLAGTTEQYF. The CDR3 coding sequence is TGTGCCAGCAGTTTCCTCGCCGGTACTACCGAGCAGTACTTC.

The chain links TRBV5-4 to TRBJ2-1, with TRBD2 matching 9 bases. Germline CDR1 and CDR2: SGHNT and YYREEE (reference sequence). This CDR3 is 17 amino acids long. The V segment lost 4 bases and the J segment 8 bases; nucleotides outside the gene matches: 16. The DNA for the CDR3 is TGTGCCAGCAGCCCGAGGAGGCGGGAGGGCCTCTTCTATGAGCAGTTCTTC. This sequence encodes CASSPRRREGLFYEQFF.

V usage is TRBV14 and J usage is TRBJ2-1; the D is unclear. The CDR3 contains 14 residues. Trimming stripped 2 bases from V and 6 bases from J, with 11 bases between. From germline, CDR1 is SGHDN and CDR2 FVKESK. CDR3 bases: TGTGCCAGCAGCCAAAGATCACTCCTCAATGAGCAGTTCTTC. This sequence encodes CASSQRSLLNEQFF.

The rearrangement links TRBV6-1 to TRBJ2-1; 9 nucleotides line up with TRBD2. Trimming removed 3 bases from V and 6 bases from J; junction bases left unmatched: 9. Germline CDR1 reads MNHNS; CDR2 reads SASEGT. The CDR3 covers 16 residues. The CDR3 DNA is TGTGCCAGCAGTGAGATGGGACTAGCCCCTCGCAATGAGCAGTTCTTC. The encoded protein is CASSEMGLAPRNEQFF.

The chain combines TRBV30 with TRBJ2-7, with D maybe TRBD1 (6 bases). The CDR3 loop spans 14 amino acids. V was shortened by 0 bases and J by 3 bases, with 12 bases between the two germline ends. Germline CDR1 GTSNPN, CDR2 SVGIG (reference sequence). The CDR3 DNA sequence: TGTGCCTGGAGTGTACGAACAGGGTACTACGAGCAGTACTTC. Amino acids: CAWSVRTGYYEQYF.

The chain recombines TRBV19 with TRBJ1-5; the D gene is possibly TRBD1 (6 bases). CDR3 length: 14 amino acids. Germline V gene sequence: CDR1 LNHDA, CDR2 SQIVND (reference sequence). The V end lost 2 bases, the J end lost 7 bases, and 12 bases lay between the germline ends. CDR3: CASSIWGLQQPQHF. CDR3 nucleotides: TGTGCCAGTAGTATATGGGGGCTACAACAGCCCCAGCATTTT.

This chain links TRBV6-1 with TRBJ2-7; TRBD2 might be the D (6 bases). V lost 1 base to trimming and J lost 0 bases, with 16 bases between them. The CDR3 covers 17 residues. Germline V CDR1 and CDR2: MNHNS, SASEGT. The CDR3 DNA sequence: TGTGCCAGCAGTGAAGAAAGCCGGGCGGGGAGCTCCTACGAGCAGTACTTC. It codes for CASSEESRAGSSYEQYF.

The genes are TRBV7-8 and TRBJ2-7; the match to TRBD2 covers 7 bases. In germline, CDR1 is SGHVS, CDR2 FQNEAQ. With V trimmed by 5 bases and J by 2 bases, 9 bases remained unmatched. The CDR3 contains 15 residues. The chain's CDR3 is CASSPGGSGPYEQYF. The DNA for the CDR3 is TGTGCCAGCAGCCCTGGAGGTAGCGGGCCCTACGAGCAGTACTTC.

The V and J genes are TRBV7-9 and TRBJ2-1; 13 bases match TRBD2. Germline-derived CDR1 and CDR2 are SEHNR and FQNEAQ (reference sequence). J gave up 8 bases and V 1 base, and 2 bases lay outside the gene matches. The CDR3 sequence is 15 residues long. The CDR3 loop is CASSLGTSGRYEQFF. CDR3 nucleotides: TGTGCCAGCAGCTTAGGGACTAGCGGGAGATATGAGCAGTTCTTC.

The chain uses TRBV27 and TRBJ2-6, with no clear D. Per germline, CDR1 MNHEY and CDR2 SMNVEV (reference sequence). The V end lost 5 bases, the J end lost 4 bases, and 12 bases lay between the germline ends. The CDR3 consists of 15 residues. The CDR3 spells CASSLGLSGANVLTF. The CDR3 bases are TGTGCCAGCAGTCTCGGTTTATCAGGGGCCAACGTCCTGACTTTC.